In its sample, the clone carrying this TCR beta chain was seen a few times. Per the study methods: Scientists estimated how many nucleated cells there were by amplifying reference gene primers. The table came from immunoSEQ multiplex PCR; TCRdb's copy has only in-frame clones and leaves some out. V, J and clone size are taken as reported in that table, and D and trimming were inferred from the DNA itself. The sample has about 210,000 clones; around 84% are singletons. Germline loops: CDR1 SGHRS, CDR2 YFSETQ. This CDR3 region has 14 residues. Losses at the gene ends were 4 bases for V and 1 base for J; bases not matched to a gene: 4. Recruited during active infection, patients (from Seattle) were subsequently followed longitudinally. The entry originates in a study of blood T cell repertoires in COVID-19. In the study overall: Sites in the United States, Italy and Spain provided acute and convalescent COVID-19 samples. PBMCs, B-cell-depleted T cells, or T cells were the source of the cDNA or gDNA that made up the material.

This rearrangement joins TRBV5-1 to TRBJ1-1, with 7 bases lining up with TRBD1. The sample comprised peripheral blood. This sequence was found in an elderly woman with COVID-19, enrolled during active disease. The CDR3: CASSAQGGNTEAFF. The CDR3 DNA sequence: TGCGCCAGCAGCGCCCAGGGGGGGAACACTGAAGCTTTCTTT.